One sample yielded the 2 T cell receptor beta chains listed below, sequenced in a study of cytomegalovirus exposure and HLA in healthy donors. The PCR had 60 Vbeta and 13 Jbeta primers. Profiling relied on immunoSEQ multiplex PCR, and the TCRdb table lists in-frame clones only, not all of them. This sample has roughly 150,000 clones, with 75% to 90% found just once. The material sequenced was PBMCs. These receptor sequences come from a male donor in good health and CMV-seronegative.

Here the CDR3 DNA reads TGTGCCAGCAGCTTGGAGGGGGCTCCCCCAATGAACACTGAAGCTTTCTTT. It yields the protein CASSLEGAPPMNTEAFF. The chain has TRBV5-4 and TRBJ1-1, with 7 bases fitting TRBD1. Germline trimming cut 0 bases from V and 0 bases from J; bases unmatched to any gene: 8. The V gene's germline CDR1 is SGHNT and CDR2 YYREEE (reference sequence). The CDR3 is 17 amino acids.

This chain connects TRBV11-2 to TRBJ2-3, with 7 bases that match TRBD1. Per germline, CDR1 SGHAT and CDR2 FQNNGV. The CDR3 contains 15 residues. The junction had 11 bases not matched to a gene; V was cut back by 5 bases and J by 6 bases. This chain's CDR3 is CASSQRTGARDTQYF. In DNA, the CDR3 is TGTGCCAGCAGCCAGAGAACAGGGGCTAGGGATACGCAGTATTTT. The full variable domain, completed using reference TRBV11-2 and TRBJ2-3, is EAGVAQSPRYKIIEKRQSVAFWCNPISGHATLYWYQQILGQGPKLLIQFQNNGVVDDSQLPKDRFSAERLKGVDSTLKIQPAKLEDSAVYLCASSQRTGARDTQYFGPGTRLTVL.